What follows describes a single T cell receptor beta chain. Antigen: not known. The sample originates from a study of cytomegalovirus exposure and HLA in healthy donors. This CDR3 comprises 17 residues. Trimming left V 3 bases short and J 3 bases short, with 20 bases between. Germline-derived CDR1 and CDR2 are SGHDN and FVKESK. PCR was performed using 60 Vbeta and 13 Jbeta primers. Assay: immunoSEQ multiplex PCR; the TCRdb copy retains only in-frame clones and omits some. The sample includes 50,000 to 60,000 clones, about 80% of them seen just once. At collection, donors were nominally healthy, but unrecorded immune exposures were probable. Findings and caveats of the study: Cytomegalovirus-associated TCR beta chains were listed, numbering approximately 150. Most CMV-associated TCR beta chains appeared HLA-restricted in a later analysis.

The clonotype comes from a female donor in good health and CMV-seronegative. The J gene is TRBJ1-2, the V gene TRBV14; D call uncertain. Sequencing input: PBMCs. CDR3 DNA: TGTGCCAGCAGCCAGCGCGGTTTCGCTAGGAGCTACTATGGCTACACCTTC. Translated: CASSQRGFARSYYGYTF.